The 30 T cell receptor beta chains below all came from one sample that was sequenced in a study of blood T cell repertoires in COVID-19. Sequencing used immunoSEQ multiplex PCR; TCRdb keeps in-frame clones, though not all of them. The repertoire includes 250,000 to 300,000 clones, approximately 91% of them detected once, and around 10% sits in the top ten. The sample was peripheral blood. The source is a woman in her thirties with COVID-19, enrolled during active disease.

This clone has just one count. This chain joins TRBV5-1 and TRBJ2-7; 11 nucleotides agree with TRBD1. The CDR3 is 13 residues long. V dropped 4 bases and J dropped 5; count of bases not matched to a gene: 2. Germline CDR1 and CDR2: SGHRS and YFSETQ. The CDR3 sequence is CASSPGQGDEQYF. Here the CDR3 DNA reads TGCGCCAGCAGCCCGGGACAGGGGGACGAGCAGTACTTC.

V gene TRBV19 combines with J gene TRBJ2-5, with TRBD2 matching over 13 bases. The V gene's germline CDR1 is LNHDA and CDR2 SQIVND (reference sequence). The V gene end was trimmed by 5 bases and the J gene end by 5 bases; junction bases not matched to a gene: 8. There are 16 residues in the CDR3. Here the CDR3 DNA reads TGTGCCAGTAGTGTGACCGGGACTAGCGGGATCGAGACCCAGTACTTC. Translating it yields CASSVTGTSGIETQYF.

This clone was detected only a few times. The chain couples TRBV6-2 or TRBV6-3 to TRBJ1-2, with D maybe TRBD1 (5 bases). V gave up 4 bases and J gave up 4 bases, with 10 bases separating them. This CDR3 has 13 residues. CDR1 is MNHEY and CDR2 is SVGEGT in the germline V gene. This CDR3 is CASSSEGSYGYTF. For the CDR3, the DNA is TGTGCCAGCAGTTCGGAGGGGTCCTATGGCTACACCTTC.

The rearrangement joins TRBV28 to TRBJ1-6; the D gene is possibly TRBD1 (6 bases). Trimming removed 9 bases at V and 10 bases at J, with 13 bases between. The CDR3 loop spans 12 amino acids. Looked up from germline, CDR1 is MDHEN and CDR2 is SYDVKM. This CDR3 reads CASVGAGSPLHF. The CDR3 nucleotides are TGTGCCAGTGTGGGGGCTGGATCACCCCTCCACTTT.

The genes are TRBV19 and TRBJ2-1, with 9 bases that match TRBD1. Germline V CDR1 and CDR2: LNHDA, SQIVND (reference sequence). V shed 5 bases, J shed 8 bases, and the junction held 19 bases outside the gene matches. The CDR3 covers 18 residues. The CDR3 region has the DNA TGTGCCAGTAGTGCCAGCCCGCGGGGACAGGGAAGTAGTTATGAGCAGTTCTTC. It encodes CASSASPRGQGSSYEQFF.

This chain connects TRBV4-1 to TRBJ1-1; tentatively, D is TRBD1 (6 bases). V lost 0 bases and J 1 base, leaving 12 bases between the germline ends. Germline CDR1 MGHRA, CDR2 YSYEKL. This CDR3 has 16 residues. The CDR3 coding sequence is TGCGCCAGCAGCCAAGATAGGGGGGGGGAGAACACTGAAGCTTTCTTT. This sequence encodes CASSQDRGGENTEAFF.

The chain uses TRBV10-3 and TRBJ1-2, with TRBD1 identical over 7 bases. The CDR3 consists of 13 residues. Trimming cost V 10 bases and J 7 bases; bases outside gene matches: 12. Germline V gene data show CDR1 as ENHRY and CDR2 as SYGVKD. The CDR3 sequence: CATDTGVGAGYTF. In DNA, the CDR3 is TGTGCCACCGATACAGGGGTGGGAGCTGGCTACACCTTC.

This chain joins TRBV10-1 and TRBJ2-3; D is undetermined. Germline V gene lookup returns CDR1 WNHNN and CDR2 SYGVQD (reference sequence). The CDR3 extends over 16 amino acids. With 0 bases removed from V and 0 bases from J, the gap between germline ends came to 10 bases. In nucleotides, the CDR3 is TGCGCCAGCAGTGAGTCGATACACCTGAGCACAGATACGCAGTATTTT. It translates to CASSESIHLSTDTQYF.

The chain couples TRBV2 to TRBJ2-7, with TRBD1 matching 8 bases. The germline V gene encodes CDR1 SNHLY and CDR2 FYNNEI. With V trimmed by 3 bases and J by 3 bases, 4 bases remained unmatched. The CDR3 is 14 residues long. CDR3 loop: CASSDRGPVYEQYF. CDR3 coding DNA: TGTGCCAGCAGTGACAGGGGGCCGGTCTACGAGCAGTACTTC.

The rearrangement joins TRBV6-2 or TRBV6-3 to TRBJ2-3, with a weak D call TRBD2 (6 bases). The germline gives CDR1 MNHEY, CDR2 SVGEGT. The CDR3 runs to 15 residues. The V gene lost 0 bases and the J gene lost 4 bases, with 11 bases spanning the gap. This CDR3 reads CASSYSRGSSDTQYF. CDR3 in DNA: TGTGCCAGCAGTTACTCGCGGGGATCTTCAGATACGCAGTATTTT.

The chain links TRBV3-1 (or the pseudogene TRBV3-2) to TRBJ1-2; D gene unclear. V was cut by 1 base and J by 6 bases, with 12 bases left in between. The V gene's germline CDR1 is LGHDT and CDR2 YNNKEL (reference sequence). CDR3 length equals 14 residues. The CDR3 coding sequence is TGTGCCAGCAGCCAAGGGGGATTGAGGGATGGCTACACCTTC. This gives the protein CASSQGGLRDGYTF.

The genes are TRBV5-5 and TRBJ1-5; D not resolved. Germline V lookup: CDR1 SGHKS, CDR2 YYEKEE (reference sequence). V lost 0 bases and J lost 6, with 13 bases in between. The CDR3 has 15 residues. Here the CDR3 DNA reads TGTGCCAGCAGCTTGGAATTACGGGTAGGTCAGCCCCAGCATTTT. This translates into CASSLELRVGQPQHF.

V gene TRBV24-1 combines with J gene TRBJ1-5, with D unresolved. CDR1 KGHDR and CDR2 SFDVKD come from the germline V gene. Trimming shortened V by 2 bases and J by 2 bases, and 3 bases separated the two germline ends. The CDR3 totals 13 residues. The CDR3 reads CATSDSGNQPQHF. CDR3 sequence (DNA): TGTGCCACCAGTGATTCGGGCAATCAGCCCCAGCATTTT.

This rearrangement joins TRBV19 to TRBJ2-1; TRBD2 agrees at 10 bases. This CDR3 is built from 15 residues. The V segment lost 4 bases and the J segment 4 bases; nucleotides outside the gene matches: 4. Germline CDR1 is LNHDA and CDR2 is SQIVND (reference sequence). The CDR3, as DNA: TGTGCCAGTAGTAGGACTAGCGGCCCTTACAATGAGCAGTTCTTC. It translates to CASSRTSGPYNEQFF.

The rearrangement links TRBV30 to TRBJ2-1; 8 bases match TRBD1. The CDR3 totals 16 residues. Germline V gives CDR1 GTSNPN, CDR2 SVGIG (reference sequence). The V and J ends lost 1 base and 4 bases, in that order; junction bases with no gene match: 9. The CDR3 spells CAWSGGGRTGYNEQFF. The DNA of the CDR3 is TGTGCCTGGAGTGGTGGAGGGAGGACAGGGTACAATGAGCAGTTCTTC. Drawing the rest from reference TRBV30 and TRBJ2-1, the complete variable domain is SQTIHQWPATLVQPVGSPLSLECTVEGTSNPNLYWYRQAAGRGLQLLFYSVGIGQISSEVPQNLSASRPQDRQFILSSKKLLLSDSGFYLCAWSGGGRTGYNEQFFGPGTRLTVL.

V usage is TRBV7-2 and J usage is TRBJ2-7; D possibly corresponds to TRBD2 (6 bases). Germline values: CDR1 SGHTA, CDR2 FQGNSA. The CDR3 length is 14 residues. The germline V and J ends were trimmed by 1 base and 9 bases, with 16 bases remaining between them. The CDR3, as DNA: TGTGCCAGCAGCTTAGGACTAGGCTCGGCGGGGCAGTACTTC. Its protein is CASSLGLGSAGQYF. The variable domain in full, completed from reference TRBV7-2 and TRBJ2-7, reads GAGVSQSPSNKVTEKGKDVELRCDPISGHTALYWYRQSLGQGLEFLIYFQGNSAPDKSGLPSDRFSAERTGGSVSTLTIQRTQQEDSAVYLCASSLGLGSAGQYFGPGTRLTVT.

This clone was seen repeatedly, ten times or more. The V and J genes are TRBV30 and TRBJ2-2; 7 bases fit TRBD2. Per germline, CDR1 GTSNPN and CDR2 SVGIG (reference sequence). This CDR3 spans 13 amino acids. J was trimmed by 7 bases and V by 4 bases; bases with no gene match: 6. The CDR3 DNA is TGTGCCTGGAACTGGGGGGGTATCGGGGAGCTGTTTTTT. Amino acids: CAWNWGGIGELFF. Based on the CDR3 plus reference TRBV30 and TRBJ2-2, the full variable domain is SQTIHQWPATLVQPVGSPLSLECTVEGTSNPNLYWYRQAAGRGLQLLFYSVGIGQISSEVPQNLSASRPQDRQFILSSKKLLLSDSGFYLCAWNWGGIGELFFGEGSRLTVL.

On this clone itself: Other DNA sequences within the sample encode an identical CDR3. V usage is TRBV6-5 and J usage is TRBJ2-3, with D perhaps TRBD2 (5 bases). The CDR3 is 13 amino acids. The germline CDR1 and CDR2 sequences are MNHEY and SVGAGI. V was cut by 7 bases and J by 4 bases, with 12 bases left in between. The CDR3 bases are TGTGCCAGCAAACGGGGTGGGGCAGATACGCAGTATTTT. This sequence encodes CASKRGGADTQYF.

Concerning this clone itself: Other nucleotide sequences in the sample specify the same CDR3. This chain joins TRBV18 and TRBJ2-3; 7 bases fit TRBD1. The V segment lost 3 bases and the J segment 0 bases; nucleotides outside the gene matches: 6. Germline V gene sequence: CDR1 KGHSH, CDR2 LQKENI. This CDR3 region has 16 residues. CDR3 amino acids: CASSPTRGYSTDTQYF. DNA of the CDR3: TGTGCCAGCTCACCCACCAGGGGGTACAGCACAGATACGCAGTATTTT.

In this sample, this clone turned up once. The rearrangement uses TRBV4-3 and TRBJ2-7, with D unclear. CDR1 and CDR2 (germline): LGHNA, YSLEER. V was pared by 0 bases and J by 0 bases, with 6 bases between. CDR3 length: 14 residues. The CDR3 region is CASSQDLLSYEQYF. The CDR3 nucleotides read TGCGCCAGCAGCCAAGACCTCCTCTCCTACGAGCAGTACTTC.

This rearrangement joins TRBV2 to TRBJ2-5; D ambiguous. Trimming shortened V by 5 bases and J by 0 bases, and 10 bases separated the two germline ends. Germline values: CDR1 SNHLY, CDR2 FYNNEI. The CDR3 runs 14 residues. The CDR3 protein is CASSKRDYQETQYF. The CDR3 DNA is TGTGCCAGCAGTAAGAGAGACTACCAAGAGACCCAGTACTTC.

This chain joins TRBV6-4 and TRBJ1-5; a possible D gene is TRBD1 (5 bases). The CDR3 is made up of 13 amino acids. CDR1 is MRHNA, CDR2 SNTAGT, per germline. Trimming left V 4 bases short and J 7 bases short, with 11 bases between. The chain's CDR3 is CASSGGGEQPQHF. For the CDR3, the DNA is TGTGCCAGCAGTGGGGGAGGGGAACAGCCCCAGCATTTT.

CDR3 DNA sequence: TGCACCAGCAGCCACGGGAGACTAGCGGCCTGCTTCGGGCAGTACTTC. Amino acids: CTSSHGRLAACFGQYF. The chain joins TRBV1 to TRBJ2-7; the table's TRBD2 call for D was not verified on the DNA. TRBV1 is a known pseudogene. The CDR3 loop spans 16 amino acids.

This clone was picked up a small number of times. The V gene is TRBV27, the J gene TRBJ2-3, with 10 bases that match TRBD2. Germline CDR1 reads MNHEY; CDR2 reads SMNVEV (reference sequence). The V gene end was trimmed by 10 bases and the J gene end by 3 bases; junction bases not matched to a gene: 16. There are 17 residues in the CDR3. For the CDR3, the DNA is TGTGCCACCACTCCCTTAAGCGGGGGGGTTGCTACAGATACGCAGTATTTT. Its translation is CATTPLSGGVATDTQYF.

The chain combines TRBV5-1 with TRBJ2-7; 7 bases map to TRBD1. CDR3 length: 14 amino acids. V was pared by 0 bases and J by 6 bases, with 6 bases of the junction left unmatched. Germline loops: CDR1 SGHRS, CDR2 YFSETQ. CDR3 nucleotide sequence: TGCGCCAGCAGCTTGGGGACAGGACGGGCCGAGCAGTACTTC. Translation: CASSLGTGRAEQYF.

The chain links TRBV4-3 to TRBJ2-1; D possibly corresponds to TRBD2 (6 bases). V lost 4 bases to trimming and J lost 5 bases, with 12 bases between them. CDR3 length: 14 residues. Germline CDR1 LGHNA, CDR2 YSLEER. CDR3 residues: CASSLGLANNEQFF. The CDR3 coding sequence is TGCGCCAGCAGCCTCGGGCTAGCGAACAATGAGCAGTTCTTC.

The genes are TRBV5-5 and TRBJ2-5, with 8 bases that match TRBD1. Losses at the gene ends were 4 bases for V and 6 bases for J; bases not matched to a gene: 5. CDR3 length: 13 residues. Germline-derived CDR1 and CDR2 are SGHKS and YYEKEE (reference sequence). The chain's CDR3 is CASSPGQGQTQYF. The CDR3 region has the DNA TGTGCCAGCAGCCCCGGACAGGGCCAGACCCAGTACTTC.

This clone was detected only once. The chain has TRBV27 and TRBJ1-5; tentative D call: TRBD1 (5 bases). Trimming took off 6 bases at V and 2 bases at J, with 11 bases between the two ends. The CDR3 runs to 14 residues. The germline V gene has CDR1 MNHEY and CDR2 SMNVEV (reference sequence). The CDR3 DNA reads TGTGCCAGCAGCCCAGGGCTGGGCAATCAGCCCCAGCATTTT. It translates to CASSPGLGNQPQHF.

V and J are TRBV9 and TRBJ2-1; 8 nucleotides align to TRBD2. CDR1 is SGDLS and CDR2 is YYNGEE in the germline V gene. The CDR3 has 15 amino acids. J was trimmed by 3 bases and V by 6 bases; bases with no gene match: 8. Here the CDR3 reads CASTKRERVYNEQFF. The DNA for the CDR3 is TGTGCCAGCACCAAGCGGGAGAGGGTCTACAATGAGCAGTTCTTC.

This clone was recorded only once. The V call is TRBV6-5, the J call TRBJ2-2, with unresolved D. Per germline, CDR1 MNHEY and CDR2 SVGAGI. Deletions cut 5 bases from V and 1 base from J, with 8 bases between. The CDR3 has 14 residues. The CDR3 region has the DNA TGTGCCAGCAGTACCCGACAGAACACCGGGGAGCTGTTTTTT. Translating gives CASSTRQNTGELFF.